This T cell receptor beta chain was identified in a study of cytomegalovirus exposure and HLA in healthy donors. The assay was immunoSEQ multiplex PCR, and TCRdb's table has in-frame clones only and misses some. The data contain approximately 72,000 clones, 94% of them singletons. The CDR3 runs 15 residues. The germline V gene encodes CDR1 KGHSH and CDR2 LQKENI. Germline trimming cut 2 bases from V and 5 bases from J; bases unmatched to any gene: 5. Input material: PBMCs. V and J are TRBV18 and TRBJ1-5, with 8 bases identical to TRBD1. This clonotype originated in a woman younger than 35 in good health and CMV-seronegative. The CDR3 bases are TGTGCCAGCTCACCAAAGGCAGGGGGCGATCAGCCCCAGCATTTT. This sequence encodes CASSPKAGGDQPQHF.